The 13 T cell receptor beta chains below all came from one sample that was sequenced in a study of blood T cell repertoires in COVID-19. Sequencing was performed with immunoSEQ multiplex PCR; in TCRdb, only in-frame clones are kept and a portion is missing. The sample lists tens of thousands of clones, roughly 84% occurring once. The sequencing sample was made of peripheral blood. The receptor set was obtained from a human donor in a cohort sampled during active COVID-19.

This rearrangement joins TRBV19 to TRBJ1-2; D not resolved. The germline CDR1 and CDR2 sequences are LNHDA and SQIVND (reference sequence). Trimming removed 5 bases at V and 0 bases at J, with 10 bases between. CDR3 length: 14 amino acids. CDR3 coding DNA: TGTGCCAGTAGTCCAGGCACAGCTAACTATGGCTACACCTTC. It specifies CASSPGTANYGYTF.

This chain uses TRBV2 with TRBJ2-3; D gene unclear. The ends were cut back, 7 bases at V and 4 bases at J, with 12 bases in the middle. CDR1 and CDR2 from the germline V gene are SNHLY and FYNNEI. CDR3 length: 13 amino acids. CDR3 loop: CASTFLSPDTQYF. The CDR3 DNA reads TGTGCCAGCACCTTTCTTTCCCCAGATACGCAGTATTTT.

The chain combines TRBV7-2 with TRBJ2-1, with 10 bases that match TRBD1. Germline trimming cut 4 bases from V and 7 bases from J; bases unmatched to any gene: 10. CDR1 and CDR2 from the germline V gene are SGHTA and FQGNSA. This CDR3 contains 16 residues. CDR3 in DNA: TGTGCCAGCAGCTCACCGGGACAGGGGATACGGAATGAGCAGTTCTTC. Residues: CASSSPGQGIRNEQFF.

This chain links TRBV19 with TRBJ2-7; 7 bases are shared with TRBD1. This CDR3 spans 14 amino acids. The germline CDR1 and CDR2 sequences are LNHDA and SQIVND (reference sequence). V lost 4 bases to trimming and J lost 7 bases; unmatched junction nucleotides: 10. As DNA, the CDR3 is TGTGCCAGTAGTACTGACAGGGTCGGTGGGGAGCAGTACTTC. It is translated as CASSTDRVGGEQYF.

The chain uses TRBV10-3 and TRBJ2-2, with D tentatively TRBD2 (6 bases). The ends were cut back, 4 bases at V and 3 bases at J, with 9 bases in the middle. Germline V CDR1 and CDR2: ENHRY, SYGVKD. This CDR3 has 14 residues. The CDR3 reads CAISGGVDTGELFF. CDR3 DNA: TGTGCCATCAGTGGCGGGGTCGACACCGGGGAGCTGTTTTTT.

The V call is TRBV28, the J call TRBJ2-7; possibly TRBD1 for D (6 bases). The germline V gene encodes CDR1 MDHEN and CDR2 SYDVKM. Trimming took 5 bases from V and 0 from J, leaving 14 bases between them. The CDR3 loop spans 15 amino acids. The CDR3 DNA is TGTGCCAGCAGTGATTCCGGGACATACTCCTACGAGCAGTACTTC. It codes for CASSDSGTYSYEQYF.

The CDR3 sequence is CASSEKTSGWNEQFF. The CDR3 coding sequence is TGTGCCAGCAGCGAGAAAACTAGCGGGTGGAATGAGCAGTTCTTC. The chain combines TRBV9 with TRBJ2-1, with 9 bases that match TRBD2. Germline CDR1 and CDR2: SGDLS and YYNGEE. The junction had 8 bases not matched to a gene; V was cut back by 3 bases and J by 7 bases. The CDR3 is made up of 15 amino acids.

This sequence joins TRBV28 and TRBJ2-7; the match to TRBD2 covers 15 bases. V was clipped by 6 bases and J by 4 bases; unmatched bases: 16. CDR1 MDHEN and CDR2 SYDVKM come from the germline V gene. CDR3 length: 19 amino acids. CDR3 bases: TGTGCCAGCAGCCCCGGCGGACTAGCGGGAGGGCCGGGTGGGTACGAGCAGTACTTC. It encodes CASSPGGLAGGPGGYEQYF.

The chain uses TRBV6-5 and TRBJ2-7; D not resolved. Germline V gene data show CDR1 as MNHEY and CDR2 as SVGAGI. The CDR3 has 13 amino acids. V lost 2 bases, J lost 2 bases, and 7 bases lay in between. DNA of the CDR3: TGTGCCAGCAGTTACGGCCCAACCTACGAGCAGTACTTC. Residues: CASSYGPTYEQYF.

The table lists this clone with a count of one. In DNA, the CDR3 is TGTGCCAGTAGTATCTACTGGTTGCCGAGCCAGCCCCAGCATTTT. Translation gives CASSIYWLPSQPQHF. V is TRBV19 and J is TRBJ1-5; D unresolved. CDR1 LNHDA and CDR2 SQIVND come from the germline V gene (reference sequence). Trimming took 3 bases from V and 7 from J, leaving 16 bases between them. This CDR3 has 15 amino acids.

V is TRBV19 and J is TRBJ2-7; 10 nucleotides line up with TRBD1. Germline V gene sequence: CDR1 LNHDA, CDR2 SQIVND (reference sequence). The CDR3 has 15 amino acids. V shed 5 bases, J shed 9 bases, and the junction held 13 bases outside the gene matches. The CDR3 protein is CASSSPGQGQLWQYF. In DNA form, the CDR3 reads TGTGCCAGTAGTTCCCCGGGACAGGGGCAGTTATGGCAGTACTTC. Filled out from reference TRBV19 and TRBJ2-7, the complete variable domain reads DGGITQSPKYLFRKEGQNVTLSCEQNLNHDAMYWYRQDPGQGLRLIYYSQIVNDFQKGDIAEGYSVSREKKESFPLTVTSAQKNPTAFYLCASSSPGQGQLWQYFGPGTRLTVT.

The chain carries TRBV5-8 and TRBJ1-2; TRBD1 might be the D (5 bases). CDR3 size: 15 residues. Germline lookup yields CDR1 SGHTS and CDR2 YDEGEE. V lost 0 bases, J lost 3 bases, and 12 bases lay in between. This CDR3 reads CASSLGGTHYYGYTF. The CDR3 DNA reads TGTGCCAGCAGCTTGGGGGGGACTCATTACTATGGCTACACCTTC.

The rearrangement joins TRBV6-2 or TRBV6-3 to TRBJ2-1; 7 nucleotides align to TRBD2. There are 16 residues in the CDR3. Germline loops: CDR1 MNHEY, CDR2 SVGEGT. Trimming removed 6 bases from V and 0 bases from J; junction bases left unmatched: 8. CDR3 nucleotide sequence: TGTGCCAGCAGCTCTCGGGGCGGGAGCTCCTACAATGAGCAGTTCTTC. This translates into CASSSRGGSSYNEQFF.